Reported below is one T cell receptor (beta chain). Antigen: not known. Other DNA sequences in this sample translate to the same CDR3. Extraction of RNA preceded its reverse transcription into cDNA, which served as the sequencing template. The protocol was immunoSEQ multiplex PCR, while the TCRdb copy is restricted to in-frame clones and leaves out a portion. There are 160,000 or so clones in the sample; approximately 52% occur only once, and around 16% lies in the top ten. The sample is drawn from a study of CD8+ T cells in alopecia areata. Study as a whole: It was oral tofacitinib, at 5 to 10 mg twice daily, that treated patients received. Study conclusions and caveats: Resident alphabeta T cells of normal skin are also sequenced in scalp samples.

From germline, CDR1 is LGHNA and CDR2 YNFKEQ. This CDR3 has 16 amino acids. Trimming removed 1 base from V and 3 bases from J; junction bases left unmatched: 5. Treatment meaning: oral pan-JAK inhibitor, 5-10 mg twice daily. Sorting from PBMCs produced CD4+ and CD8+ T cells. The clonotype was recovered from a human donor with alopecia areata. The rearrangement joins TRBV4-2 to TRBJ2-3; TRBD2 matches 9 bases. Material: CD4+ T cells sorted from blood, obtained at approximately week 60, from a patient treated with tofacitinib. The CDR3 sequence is CASSQGSGGGTDTQYF. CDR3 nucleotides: TGTGCCAGCAGCCAAGGTAGCGGGGGAGGTACAGATACGCAGTATTTT.